This T cell receptor beta chain appears in the sequencing data of a study of T cell responses to AZD1222 COVID-19 vaccine. The V end lost 1 base, the J end lost 3 bases, and 10 bases lay between the germline ends. The CDR3 covers 15 residues. Per the germline V gene, CDR1 is LGHNA and CDR2 is YNFKEQ. The table came from immunoSEQ multiplex PCR; TCRdb's copy has only in-frame clones and leaves some out. The table has approximately 130,000 clones, 75% to 95% seen once; the top ten hold 4% to 4.5%. Concerning this clone: The antigen is unknown.

Findings and caveats of the study: Baseline seropositivity occurred in only 5 or 6 AZD1222 recipients. Without day 14 samples, only post-peak T cell repertoires were studied. Close to half of spike-specific TCRs reportedly recognize unmutated variant regions. Across the whole spike, CD4 TCRs peaked at regions 160-218 and 743-854.

Source: peripheral blood, taken 28 days after the second dose of the MenACWY control vaccine. This sequence joins TRBV4-2 and TRBJ2-4; D perhaps matches TRBD2 (6 bases). This TCR came from an adult who received the MenACWY meningococcal vaccine as a control. The CDR3 reads CASSQGGTGKNIQYF. CDR3 coding DNA: TGTGCCAGCAGCCAAGGCGGGACGGGCAAAAACATTCAGTACTTC.